This TCR beta chain was obtained from a study of blood T cell repertoires in COVID-19. This clone was detected a few times. This specimen includes other DNA sequences encoding the same CDR3. Original processing methods: Estimation of nucleated cell counts was performed using reference gene primer amplification. The assay was immunoSEQ multiplex PCR, and TCRdb's table has in-frame clones only and misses some. The D gene and trimming were derived from the DNA, and the V and J assignments and clone size from that table. The sample includes some 300,000 clones, 85% of them seen just once. The V segment lost 0 bases and the J segment 0 bases; nucleotides outside the gene matches: 2. The germline V gene has CDR1 SGHRS and CDR2 YFSETQ. The CDR3 loop spans 15 amino acids.

This chain uses TRBV5-1 with TRBJ1-1; TRBD1 agrees at 7 bases. The specimen was peripheral blood. The clonotype originates from a woman aged 45 to 65 with active or convalescent COVID-19. The CDR3: CASSLGTGMNTEAFF. CDR3 sequence (DNA): TGCGCCAGCAGCTTGGGGACAGGCATGAACACTGAAGCTTTCTTT.